These 27 T cell receptor beta chains originate from one sample sequenced in a study of T cell repertoires in cytomegalovirus infection. TCRdb re-analysed the reads in MiXCR, keeping a single row per CDR3 protein. The sample yields roughly 500,000 distinct CDR3 sequences, about 10% seen once. Material for sequencing was PBMCs. These receptor sequences come from a human donor in good health (CMV status not recorded). Some clones in this sample may be carry-over from other donors' samples.

This clonotype was seen more than once but under ten times. The chain uses TRBV3-1 and TRBJ1-2; 7 bases agree with TRBD1. In germline, CDR1 is LGHDT, CDR2 YNNKEL (reference sequence). This CDR3 is built from 15 residues. The V gene end was trimmed by 4 bases and the J gene end by 5 bases; junction bases not matched to a gene: 10. The CDR3 region is CASSPRQGESYGYTF. CDR3 coding DNA: TGTGCCAGCAGCCCCCGTCAGGGGGAAAGTTATGGCTACACCTTC.

This clonotype was seen ten or more times. The chain carries TRBV29-1 and TRBJ1-4; D is perhaps TRBD1 (6 bases). V was shortened by 6 bases and J by 8 bases, with 16 bases between the two germline ends. Germline lookup yields CDR1 SQVTM and CDR2 ANQGSEA. This CDR3 is 13 amino acids long. The CDR3 sequence: CSVAAQGQEKLFF. In nucleotides, the CDR3 is TGCAGCGTCGCAGCCCAGGGGCAGGAAAAACTGTTTTTT.

Comments on this clonotype: A much larger clone sits a single nucleotide away, making a read error possible. The rearrangement uses TRBV25-1 and TRBJ1-2; D not certain. Germline CDR1 MGHDK, CDR2 SYGVNS. This CDR3 is built from 13 residues. Trimming pared 0 bases from V and 12 bases from J, leaving 14 bases between. In DNA form, the CDR3 reads TGTGCCAGCAGTGAATATAACCCCCCAATCGACACCTTC. Translation gives CASSEYNPPIDTF.

Ten or more counts support this clonotype. The chain couples TRBV12-3 or TRBV12-4 to TRBJ1-2; 7 bases line up with TRBD1. V was clipped by 6 bases and J by 8 bases; unmatched bases: 12. The CDR3 has 14 amino acids. CDR3 DNA: TGTGCCAGCAGAGCCGGGACAGACCCCTCCGGCTACACCTTC. It yields the protein CASRAGTDPSGYTF.

This clonotype appeared a few times. V and J are TRBV15 and TRBJ2-7; D unresolved. CDR1 is LNHNV and CDR2 is YYDKDF in the germline V gene (reference sequence). V was cut by 3 bases and J by 3 bases, with 9 bases left in between. This CDR3 is built from 13 residues. CDR3 sequence: CATSSNSNYEQYF. The CDR3 DNA sequence: TGTGCCACCAGCAGCAACAGCAACTACGAGCAGTACTTC.

This clonotype was seen many times. The chain carries TRBV4-1 and TRBJ1-1; 9 bases agree with TRBD1. The CDR3 is made up of 16 amino acids. In germline, CDR1 is MGHRA, CDR2 YSYEKL. V trimming: 5 bases; J trimming: 0 bases; junction bases outside the gene matches: 7. DNA for the CDR3: TGCGCCAGCAGCTCTACGGACAGGGGATTGAACACTGAAGCTTTCTTT. It translates to CASSSTDRGLNTEAFF.

Notes on this clonotype: Just one base apart from a much larger clone, this may be a read error. The chain employs TRBV19 and TRBJ1-4, with 8 bases lining up with TRBD1. Trimming took 4 bases from V and 10 from J; bases not matched to a gene: 11. The CDR3 contains 15 residues. Germline CDR1 reads LNHDA; CDR2 reads SQIVND (reference sequence). The CDR3 spells CASSSNTGGKGKLFF. DNA for the CDR3: TGTGCCAGTAGTAGTAACACAGGGGGAAAAGGAAAACTGTTTTTT.

In its sample, this clonotype was seen a few times. V is TRBV19 and J is TRBJ1-5, with D perhaps TRBD1 (6 bases). This CDR3 spans 15 amino acids. Germline lookup yields CDR1 LNHDA and CDR2 SQIVND (reference sequence). Between the trimmed V and J ends, which lost 3 bases and 6 bases, there was a span of 15 bases. The DNA of the CDR3 is TGTGCCAGTAGTATCAAGGGGGGTATGAGTCAGCCCCAGCATTTT. Protein product: CASSIKGGMSQPQHF.

In this sample, this clonotype turned up many times. The chain uses TRBV7-2 and TRBJ1-5; maybe TRBD1 (5 bases). From germline, CDR1 is SGHTA and CDR2 FQGNSA. The CDR3 length is 14 residues. With 5 bases removed from V and 9 bases from J, the gap between germline ends came to 17 bases. Here the CDR3 reads CASSLQAAQRPQHF. As DNA, the CDR3 is TGTGCCAGCAGCCTACAGGCAGCCCAGAGGCCCCAGCATTTT.

CDR3 residues: CASSPPWVKRNEQFF. DNA of the CDR3: TGTGCCAGCAGCCCCCCTTGGGTTAAGCGGAATGAGCAGTTCTTC. The chain is built from TRBV28 and TRBJ2-1; maybe TRBD2 (5 bases). V was shortened by 6 bases and J by 7 bases, with 19 bases between the two germline ends. Germline lookup yields CDR1 MDHEN and CDR2 SYDVKM. This CDR3 spans 15 amino acids.

This chain uses TRBV20-1 with TRBJ2-2; D gene unclear. The CDR3 is 15 amino acids. In germline, CDR1 is DFQATT, CDR2 SNEGSKA (reference sequence). Trimming took off 5 bases at V and 0 bases at J, with 13 bases between the two ends. The CDR3 DNA reads TGCAGTGCTCCGATGCGCCGGGCGAACACCGGGGAGCTGTTTTTT. Translating gives CSAPMRRANTGELFF.

This clonotype has ten or more counts. This chain joins TRBV7-2 and TRBJ1-2, with D perhaps matching TRBD1 (6 bases). V was cut by 3 bases and J by 8 bases, with 19 bases left in between. CDR1 SGHTA and CDR2 FQGNSA come from the germline V gene. CDR3 length: 15 residues. CDR3 coding DNA: TGTGCCAGCAGCTTGGGATCCGGGACATCTGGCGGCTACACCTTC. Its translation is CASSLGSGTSGGYTF.

This rearrangement joins TRBV2 to TRBJ2-1, with unresolved D. Trimming left V 3 bases short and J 6 bases short, with 12 bases between. The CDR3 extends over 14 amino acids. From germline, CDR1 is SNHLY and CDR2 FYNNEI. The CDR3, as DNA: TGTGCCAGCAGTGAGGGCACCTTGGGCAATGAGCAGTTCTTC. Amino acids: CASSEGTLGNEQFF.

This clonotype was counted only a few times. The rearrangement links TRBV5-4 to TRBJ1-2; D ambiguous. Germline-derived CDR1 and CDR2 are SGHNT and YYREEE (reference sequence). The CDR3 consists of 12 residues. Deletions cut 1 base from V and 7 bases from J, with 8 bases between. CDR3 bases: TGTGCCAGCAGCTTGAAGGGTAGTGGCTACACCTTC. It encodes CASSLKGSGYTF.

This clonotype was detected many times. The chain carries TRBV10-3 and TRBJ1-5, with a weak D call TRBD1 (6 bases). Trimming stripped 0 bases from V and 2 bases from J, with 11 bases between. CDR3 length: 16 amino acids. Germline values: CDR1 ENHRY, CDR2 SYGVKD. The CDR3 bases are TGTGCCATCAGTGAGTCCGGGGGCCTCGGCAATCAGCCCCAGCATTTT. It encodes CAISESGGLGNQPQHF.

The table lists this clonotype with a count of one. The V and J genes are TRBV19 and TRBJ1-5; D is possibly TRBD1 (6 bases). Trimming stripped 7 bases from V and 5 bases from J, with 15 bases between. CDR3 size: 14 residues. Germline CDR1 reads LNHDA; CDR2 reads SQIVND (reference sequence). The chain's CDR3 is CASNEDRIDQPQHF. The DNA for the CDR3 is TGTGCCAGTAACGAGGACAGAATAGATCAGCCCCAGCATTTT.

This clonotype was counted ten times or more. At one end the junction does not follow the germline gene, possibly because of a read error. The genes are TRBV15 and TRBJ2-1; D gene ambiguous. Per germline, CDR1 LNHNV and CDR2 YYDKDF (reference sequence). CDR3 length: 15 amino acids. This CDR3 is CATSRDKRTYDEQFF. As DNA, the CDR3 is TGTGCCACCAGCAGAGATAAGAGGACCTACGATGAGCAGTTCTTC.

This clonotype came up many times. V gene TRBV7-2 combines with J gene TRBJ2-7; D is unresolved. The CDR3 is 15 amino acids. V was cut by 5 bases and J by 3 bases, with 17 bases left in between. In germline, CDR1 is SGHTA, CDR2 FQGNSA. In DNA form, the CDR3 reads TGTGCCAGCAGCCCGGTTCCGGATGCCCGCTACGAGCAGTACTTC. Translation: CASSPVPDARYEQYF.

The table lists this clonotype with many counts. The V and J genes are TRBV9 and TRBJ2-5, with D perhaps given as TRBD1 or TRBD2 (6 bases each). V gave up 3 bases and J gave up 4 bases, with 13 bases separating them. Germline CDR1 and CDR2: SGDLS and YYNGEE. This CDR3 comprises 14 residues. The CDR3 DNA reads as TGTGCCAGCAGCGCCGGGGGCGGGACAGAGACCCAGTACTTC. Protein sequence: CASSAGGGTETQYF.

This chain links TRBV27 with TRBJ2-7; D remains ambiguous. The CDR3 has 16 residues. Germline CDR1 MNHEY, CDR2 SMNVEV (reference sequence). Trimming cost V 0 bases and J 3 bases, with 15 bases left between them. The CDR3 sequence is CASSLSKSGLLYEQYF. CDR3 sequence (DNA): TGTGCCAGCAGTTTATCGAAATCCGGGCTGCTCTACGAGCAGTACTTC.

V usage is TRBV3-1 and J usage is TRBJ2-1; D is unresolved. CDR3 length: 12 amino acids. Germline-derived CDR1 and CDR2 are LGHDT and YNNKEL (reference sequence). The ends were cut back, 3 bases at V and 4 bases at J, with 4 bases in the middle. CDR3 in DNA: TGTGCCAGCAGCCACCTATACAATGAGCAGTTCTTC. It specifies CASSHLYNEQFF.

V usage is TRBV6-5 and J usage is TRBJ2-7; D is unclear. V lost 3 bases to trimming and J lost 6 bases, with 18 bases between them. Germline loops: CDR1 MNHEY, CDR2 SVGAGI. The CDR3 is 15 residues long. The CDR3 spells CASSYGEANPTEQYF. In DNA, the CDR3 is TGTGCCAGCAGTTATGGTGAGGCCAACCCGACCGAGCAGTACTTC.

This rearrangement joins TRBV12-3 or TRBV12-4 to TRBJ2-7; 9 nucleotides line up with TRBD2. V shed 6 bases, J shed 5 bases, and the junction held 11 bases outside the gene matches. The CDR3 has 15 amino acids. The CDR3 DNA follows: TGTGCCAGCAGCCCAAGCGGACTAGCGAGCAACGAGCAGTACTTC. Protein product: CASSPSGLASNEQYF.

This clonotype has ten or more counts. The V gene is TRBV6-1, the J gene TRBJ2-3, with 7 bases matching TRBD2. Per the germline V gene, CDR1 is MNHNS and CDR2 is SASEGT. The V segment lost 5 bases and the J segment 2 bases; nucleotides outside the gene matches: 4. The CDR3 contains 14 residues. CDR3 nucleotide sequence: TGTGCCAGCAGTCCTAGCGGTCCCACAGATACGCAGTATTTT. Its translation: CASSPSGPTDTQYF.

The rearrangement uses TRBV10-3 and TRBJ1-1; no clear D gene. CDR3 length: 16 amino acids. The germline V gene has CDR1 ENHRY and CDR2 SYGVKD. V shed 0 bases and J shed 6 bases, with 17 bases lying between them. Here the CDR3 reads CAISESSYSGGSEAFF. Here the CDR3 DNA reads TGTGCCATCAGTGAGTCGAGCTACTCCGGAGGGTCTGAAGCTTTCTTT.

This clonotype was seen repeatedly, ten times or more. The chain has TRBV7-2 and TRBJ1-4; D is undetermined. Germline V gives CDR1 SGHTA, CDR2 FQGNSA. The CDR3 contains 13 residues. The V end lost 1 base, the J end lost 7 bases, and 7 bases lay between the germline ends. DNA of the CDR3: TGTGCCAGCAGCTTAGATCAGATTGAAAAACTGTTTTTT. Residues: CASSLDQIEKLFF. Looking up the rest from reference TRBV7-2 and TRBJ1-4 gives the full variable domain: GAGVSQSPSNKVTEKGKDVELRCDPISGHTALYWYRQSLGQGLEFLIYFQGNSAPDKSGLPSDRFSAERTGGSVSTLTIQRTQQEDSAVYLCASSLDQIEKLFFGSGTQLSVL.

The sample holds a few counts of this clonotype. The chain couples TRBV27 to TRBJ2-2; no reliable D call. Germline V gives CDR1 MNHEY, CDR2 SMNVEV (reference sequence). The V gene lost 1 base and the J gene lost 8 bases, with 14 bases spanning the gap. CDR3 length: 15 amino acids. The CDR3 sequence: CASSLYGIGSGELFF. The DNA for the CDR3 is TGTGCCAGCAGTTTATATGGGATCGGTTCAGGGGAGCTGTTTTTT.